The rows below give T cell receptor beta chains drawn from one sample of a study of OX40 agonist ivuxolimab in advanced cancers. The data were produced by immunoSEQ multiplex PCR, yet TCRdb's version contains in-frame clones alone and is incomplete. This sample has about 51,000 clones, with approximately 91% found just once. The starting material was CD4+ or CD8+ T cells sorted from blood, obtained in a trial of the OX40 agonist ivuxolimab. All receptors come from an adult with an advanced solid tumor such as melanoma, head and neck, liver or kidney cancer. The CDR3 runs from the conserved cysteine through the conserved F or W. Fields, in order: D gene, V gene, J gene, clone size, CDR3 protein, CDR3 DNA. A D gene is named only where the DNA matches it firmly. Clone size, where shown, is once, few, many, or a class for clones that have expanded.

D: .
V: TRBV7-9
J: TRBJ1-4
size: .
CDR3: CASSLRTEEKLFF
DNA: TGTGCCAGCAGCTTGAGGACGGAGGAAAAACTGTTTTTT

D: .
V: TRBV6-1
J: TRBJ2-7
size: .
CDR3: CASSETNPGDEQYF
DNA: TGTGCCAGCAGTGAAACAAACCCCGGGGACGAGCAGTACTTC

D: TRBD2
V: TRBV7-2
J: TRBJ2-1
size: .
CDR3: CASSVSGSSYNEQFF
DNA: TGTGCCAGCAGCGTTAGCGGGAGCTCCTACAATGAGCAGTTCTTC

D: .
V: TRBV6-1
J: TRBJ2-3
size: .
CDR3: CASSVAGADSDTQYF
DNA: TGTGCCAGCAGTGTGGCGGGGGCTGATTCAGATACGCAGTATTTT

D: .
V: TRBV28
J: TRBJ2-1
size: .
CDR3: CASSSSLEQFF
DNA: TGTGCCAGCTCCTCGAGTTTAGAGCAGTTCTTC

D: .
V: TRBV6-1
J: TRBJ1-4
size: .
CDR3: CASSGFGTTNEKLFF
DNA: TGTGCCAGCAGTGGGTTCGGAACAACTAATGAAAAACTGTTTTTT

D: .
V: TRBV9
J: TRBJ1-1
size: few
CDR3: CASSPPPVRKLNTEAFF
DNA: TGTGCCAGCAGCCCACCCCCGGTACGCAAATTGAACACTGAAGCTTTCTTT

D: TRBD2
V: TRBV7-3
J: TRBJ2-1
size: .
CDR3: CASSSSGREQFF
DNA: TGTGCCAGCAGCTCAAGCGGGAGAGAGCAGTTCTTC

D: TRBD1
V: TRBV6-5
J: TRBJ1-2
size: .
CDR3: CASSVTHRGDNGYTF
DNA: TGTGCCAGCAGCGTCACCCACAGGGGGGACAATGGCTACACCTTC

D: .
V: TRBV5-1
J: TRBJ1-6
size: .
CDR3: CASSLRQLNSPLHF
DNA: TGCGCCAGCAGCTTAAGACAGCTGAATTCACCCCTCCACTTT

D: .
V: TRBV7-3
J: TRBJ1-3
size: .
CDR3: CASSLNPGSGNTIYF
DNA: TGTGCCAGCAGCTTAAACCCAGGCTCTGGAAACACCATATATTTT

D: .
V: TRBV28
J: TRBJ1-5
size: .
CDR3: CASSFWRSNQPQHF
DNA: TGTGCCAGCAGTTTCTGGAGGAGCAATCAGCCCCAGCATTTT

D: .
V: TRBV27
J: TRBJ1-1
size: .
CDR3: CASSLGQGGTEAFF
DNA: TGTGCCAGCAGTTTAGGGCAGGGCGGCACTGAAGCTTTCTTT

D: TRBD1
V: TRBV5-1
J: TRBJ1-1
size: .
CDR3: CASSLSGGGTEAFF
DNA: TGCGCCAGCAGCTTGTCAGGGGGAGGTACTGAAGCTTTCTTT

D: .
V: TRBV5-6
J: TRBJ1-1
size: once
CDR3: CASSLRVNTEAFF
DNA: TGTGCCAGCAGCTTGCGGGTGAACACTGAAGCTTTCTTT

D: TRBD1
V: TRBV11-2
J: TRBJ1-3
size: .
CDR3: CASSTGVANTIYF
DNA: TGTGCCAGCAGTACAGGGGTGGCAAACACCATATATTTT

D: .
V: TRBV5-1
J: TRBJ1-1
size: few
CDR3: CASSRTDTEAFF
DNA: TGCGCCAGCAGCCGGACAGACACTGAAGCTTTCTTT

D: .
V: TRBV2
J: TRBJ1-5
size: once
CDR3: CASSDKLRAFSNQPQHF
DNA: TGTGCCAGCAGTGATAAGTTAAGGGCCTTTAGCAATCAGCCCCAGCATTTT

D: .
V: TRBV18
J: TRBJ2-5
size: few
CDR3: CASSAGQQETQYF
DNA: TGTGCCAGCTCAGCGGGACAGCAAGAGACCCAGTACTTC

D: TRBD1
V: TRBV28
J: TRBJ2-1
size: .
CDR3: CASSPGGQGLNEQFF
DNA: TGTGCCAGCTCGCCTGGGGGACAGGGGTTGAATGAGCAGTTCTTC

D: TRBD1
V: TRBV5-4
J: TRBJ2-2
size: .
CDR3: CASSPGQGRTGELFF
DNA: TGTGCCAGCAGCCCGGGACAGGGGCGGACCGGGGAGCTGTTTTTT

D: TRBD1
V: TRBV7-9
J: TRBJ1-5
size: .
CDR3: CASSPDRVSNQPQHF
DNA: TGTGCCAGCAGCCCTGACAGGGTCAGCAATCAGCCCCAGCATTTT

D: .
V: TRBV25-1
J: TRBJ1-1
size: .
CDR3: CASTDSAGAFF
DNA: TGTGCCAGCACGGACTCGGCCGGAGCTTTCTTT

D: TRBD2
V: TRBV9
J: TRBJ2-3
size: once
CDR3: CASSVGPPGGFSRTDTQYF
DNA: TGTGCCAGCAGCGTAGGTCCCCCGGGGGGATTCTCTCGAACAGATACGCAGTATTTT

D: .
V: TRBV5-1
J: TRBJ2-3
size: .
CDR3: CASSLDSSTDTQYF
DNA: TGCGCCAGCAGCTTGGATTCGTCCACAGATACGCAGTATTTT

D: TRBD1
V: TRBV7-8
J: TRBJ2-7
size: .
CDR3: CASSLGVASGTGLYEQYF
DNA: TGTGCCAGCAGCTTAGGAGTGGCGTCGGGGACAGGGCTCTACGAGCAGTACTTC

D: .
V: TRBV18
J: TRBJ2-7
size: .
CDR3: CASSPGQNYEQYF
DNA: TGTGCCAGCTCACCAGGGCAAAACTACGAGCAGTACTTC

D: TRBD1
V: TRBV5-4
J: TRBJ1-2
size: .
CDR3: CASTLVGTGVYGYTF
DNA: TGTGCCAGCACCCTTGTCGGGACAGGGGTGTATGGCTACACCTTC

D: .
V: TRBV11-1
J: TRBJ2-7
size: .
CDR3: CASSSYRDSYEQYF
DNA: TGTGCCAGCAGCTCCTACAGGGATTCCTACGAGCAGTACTTC

D: TRBD1
V: TRBV28
J: TRBJ2-2
size: .
CDR3: CASSVGTGGPGELFF
DNA: TGTGCCAGCAGTGTAGGGACAGGGGGTCCCGGGGAGCTGTTTTTT

D: .
V: TRBV9
J: TRBJ1-4
size: .
CDR3: CASSVGGDFEKLFF
DNA: TGTGCCAGCAGCGTTGGTGGGGATTTTGAAAAACTGTTTTTT

D: TRBD2
V: TRBV30
J: TRBJ2-3
size: once
CDR3: CAWKAGDTDTQYF
DNA: TGTGCCTGGAAGGCGGGAGACACAGATACGCAGTATTTT

D: TRBD1
V: TRBV6-6
J: TRBJ2-7
size: .
CDR3: CASSYIRDRFSYEQYF
DNA: TGTGCCAGCAGCTACATCCGGGACAGGTTTTCCTACGAGCAGTACTTC

D: .
V: TRBV28
J: TRBJ2-1
size: .
CDR3: CASTDHLANEQFF
DNA: TGTGCCAGCACTGACCACCTCGCCAATGAGCAGTTCTTC

D: TRBD1
V: TRBV5-1
J: TRBJ1-2
size: few
CDR3: CASSLVQGARGYTF
DNA: TGCGCCAGCAGCTTGGTACAGGGGGCTAGGGGCTACACCTTC

D: .
V: TRBV30
J: TRBJ2-7
size: .
CDR3: CAWSPPGYEQYF
DNA: TGTGCCTGGAGCCCCCCAGGGTACGAGCAGTACTTC

D: TRBD1
V: TRBV5-4
J: TRBJ2-7
size: .
CDR3: CASSFGQGAFYEQYF
DNA: TGTGCCAGCAGCTTCGGACAGGGGGCATTCTACGAGCAGTACTTC

D: .
V: TRBV5-5
J: TRBJ1-6
size: .
CDR3: CASSLDPRSPLHF
DNA: TGTGCCAGCAGCTTGGACCCTCGTTCACCCCTCCACTTT